These T cell receptor beta chains were read from a single sample in a study of T-cell memory formation after mild COVID-19. TCRdb called the 5' RACE reads again in MiXCR, with one record for every CDR3 protein. The data contain over 130,000 distinct CDR3 sequences, 13% to 15% of them singletons. The source material was PBMCs or a T cell subset sorted from them (not recorded which). The receptor source for this set is an adult woman who had mild COVID-19 (a few samples of this study predate the infection). Cell type and time point are not known. Both conserved end residues are part of each CDR3. Each record gives: clone size, D gene, J gene, V gene, CDR3 DNA, CDR3 protein. The D gene is left open where the match is weak. Clone size is given for some rows only: seen once, a few or many times, or a class if the clone is expanded.

clone_size: few; d_call: TRBD1; j_call: TRBJ2-7; v_call: TRBV24-1; cdr3_nt: TGTGCCACCAGTGATTTTAACAGGGGGACGTACGAGCAGTACTTC; cdr3_aa: CATSDFNRGTYEQYF
clone_size: few; d_call: .; j_call: TRBJ2-5; v_call: TRBV30; cdr3_nt: TGTGCCTGGAGTGTACAGGAGACCCAGTACTTC; cdr3_aa: CAWSVQETQYF
clone_size: .; d_call: TRBD1; j_call: TRBJ1-2; v_call: TRBV10-3; cdr3_nt: TGTGCCATCAGTGAGGGGACAGCGTCTTCCATCTATGGCTACACCTTC; cdr3_aa: CAISEGTASSIYGYTF
clone_size: few; d_call: .; j_call: TRBJ1-2; v_call: TRBV4-1; cdr3_nt: TGCGCCAGCAGCCTAAGATCAGGGTACAACGACTATGGCTACACCTTC; cdr3_aa: CASSLRSGYNDYGYTF
clone_size: .; d_call: .; j_call: TRBJ2-7; v_call: TRBV4-1; cdr3_nt: TGCGCCAGCAGCCAAGGTCTGGGAGCCTACGAGCAGTACTTC; cdr3_aa: CASSQGLGAYEQYF
clone_size: few; d_call: .; j_call: TRBJ2-2; v_call: TRBV4-1; cdr3_nt: TGCGCCAGCAGCCAAGATCGAAGGGAGCTGTTTTTT; cdr3_aa: CASSQDRRELFF
clone_size: few; d_call: TRBD1; j_call: TRBJ2-1; v_call: TRBV20-1; cdr3_nt: TGCAGTGCTAGAGATGTGGGACAGGCGAACAATGAGCAGTTCTTC; cdr3_aa: CSARDVGQANNEQFF
clone_size: few; d_call: TRBD2; j_call: TRBJ2-2; v_call: TRBV10-2; cdr3_nt: TGCGCCAGCAGTGATGAGGGATTATTAGTAGCGGGAGGGCCCCTAACCGGGGAGCTGTTTTTT; cdr3_aa: CASSDEGLLVAGGPLTGELFF
clone_size: .; d_call: TRBD1; j_call: TRBJ1-1; v_call: TRBV15; cdr3_nt: TGTGCCACCAGCAGCTGGGACAGGGGGGACACTGAAGCTTTCTTT; cdr3_aa: CATSSWDRGDTEAFF
clone_size: .; d_call: TRBD1; j_call: TRBJ2-7; v_call: TRBV12-5; cdr3_nt: TGTGCTAGTGGTTTCCCCGGGACAGGGCCCTACGAGCAGTACTTC; cdr3_aa: CASGFPGTGPYEQYF
clone_size: .; d_call: TRBD2; j_call: TRBJ2-5; v_call: TRBV5-8; cdr3_nt: TGTGCCAGCAGCTTCGGGACTAGTGGGCAGGAGACCCAGTACTTC; cdr3_aa: CASSFGTSGQETQYF
clone_size: few; d_call: TRBD2; j_call: TRBJ2-7; v_call: TRBV27; cdr3_nt: TGTGCCAGCAGTTTGGCCCAAACTAGCGGGGTAATCGAGCAGTACTTC; cdr3_aa: CASSLAQTSGVIEQYF
clone_size: .; d_call: .; j_call: TRBJ2-7; v_call: TRBV20-1; cdr3_nt: TGCAGTGCTAGGGACGGGGAAAGCTCCTACGAGCAGTACTTC; cdr3_aa: CSARDGESSYEQYF
clone_size: .; d_call: .; j_call: TRBJ2-7; v_call: TRBV28; cdr3_nt: TGTGCCAGCAGTTTTCGGTTAGGCCTTGCGCAGTACTTC; cdr3_aa: CASSFRLGLAQYF
clone_size: .; d_call: TRBD1; j_call: TRBJ2-5; v_call: TRBV7-2; cdr3_nt: TGTGCCAGCAGCAAAGGACAGGGCTCCTTCGTCCAAGAGACCCAGTACTTC; cdr3_aa: CASSKGQGSFVQETQYF
clone_size: .; d_call: .; j_call: TRBJ1-1; v_call: TRBV9; cdr3_nt: TGTGCCAGCAGCGTAGCACGGGGGGGAGAAACTGAAGCTTTCTTT; cdr3_aa: CASSVARGGETEAFF
clone_size: many; d_call: TRBD2; j_call: TRBJ2-7; v_call: TRBV29-1; cdr3_nt: TGCAGCGCCGCGGGATGGATAGCGGGAGGGCTTGAGCAGTACTTC; cdr3_aa: CSAAGWIAGGLEQYF
clone_size: .; d_call: TRBD2; j_call: TRBJ2-1; v_call: TRBV4-1; cdr3_nt: TGCGCCAGCAGCCAAGTACTAGCGGGGGGGCATGAGCAGTTCTTC; cdr3_aa: CASSQVLAGGHEQFF
clone_size: few; d_call: .; j_call: TRBJ1-2; v_call: TRBV7-8; cdr3_nt: TGTGCCAGCAGCTTAAGCCGTGGGGGCCCATCGGTCCATGGCTACACCTTC; cdr3_aa: CASSLSRGGPSVHGYTF
clone_size: few; d_call: TRBD1; j_call: TRBJ2-2; v_call: TRBV12-3/TRBV12-4; cdr3_nt: TGTGCCAGCAGCCTACAGGGGGCGGCCGGGGAGCTGTTTTTT; cdr3_aa: CASSLQGAAGELFF
clone_size: .; d_call: .; j_call: TRBJ2-4; v_call: TRBV5-6; cdr3_nt: TGTGCCAGCAGCTTGGCAGGGGCGCTAGCCAAAAACATTCAGTACTTC; cdr3_aa: CASSLAGALAKNIQYF
clone_size: .; d_call: .; j_call: TRBJ2-4; v_call: TRBV24-1; cdr3_nt: TGTGCCACCAGTGATTTGGCCGGGGACGCCAAAAACATTCAGTACTTC; cdr3_aa: CATSDLAGDAKNIQYF
clone_size: few; d_call: TRBD1; j_call: TRBJ2-7; v_call: TRBV11-2; cdr3_nt: TGTGCCAGCAGCTTAGGGGCCGGGACAGGGGTGTACGAGCAGTACTTC; cdr3_aa: CASSLGAGTGVYEQYF
clone_size: .; d_call: .; j_call: TRBJ2-7; v_call: TRBV24-1; cdr3_nt: TGTGCCACCAGTGATTTTGCAGGGTACGAGCAGTACTTC; cdr3_aa: CATSDFAGYEQYF
clone_size: .; d_call: .; j_call: TRBJ2-7; v_call: TRBV5-1; cdr3_nt: TGCGCCAGCAGCCCCCGGGGCGACAAGGACGCTCTTTACGAGCAGTACTTC; cdr3_aa: CASSPRGDKDALYEQYF
clone_size: few; d_call: TRBD1; j_call: TRBJ2-7; v_call: TRBV30; cdr3_nt: TGTGCCTGGGGGACAGCCTACGAGCAGTACTTC; cdr3_aa: CAWGTAYEQYF
clone_size: .; d_call: TRBD1; j_call: TRBJ1-1; v_call: TRBV29-1; cdr3_nt: TGCAGCGTTGGTCCCGACAGGGTTGGTGAAGCTTTCTTT; cdr3_aa: CSVGPDRVGEAFF
clone_size: few; d_call: TRBD1; j_call: TRBJ2-7; v_call: TRBV12-3/TRBV12-4; cdr3_nt: TGTGCCAGCAGTCCGGACAGGGACTACGAGCAGTACTTC; cdr3_aa: CASSPDRDYEQYF
clone_size: few; d_call: TRBD1; j_call: TRBJ1-1; v_call: TRBV27; cdr3_nt: TGTGCCAGCAGCTTCGCCGGGACAGGGCCCTACACTGAAGCTTTCTTT; cdr3_aa: CASSFAGTGPYTEAFF
clone_size: few; d_call: TRBD1; j_call: TRBJ2-7; v_call: TRBV5-4; cdr3_nt: TGTGCCAGCAGAGAGGGACAGGCTGGACCCCACGAGCAGTACTTC; cdr3_aa: CASREGQAGPHEQYF
clone_size: few; d_call: .; j_call: TRBJ2-7; v_call: TRBV5-1; cdr3_nt: TGCGCCAGCAGGCTCGGGTCGGCCTACGAGCAGTACTTC; cdr3_aa: CASRLGSAYEQYF